This TCR beta chain was obtained from a study of neurological immune-mediated disorders. V was pared by 3 bases and J by 0 bases, with 7 bases of the junction left unmatched. This CDR3 region has 17 residues. TCRdb re-called the 5' RACE reads with MiXCR, one entry per CDR3 protein. Among about 60,000 distinct CDR3 sequences listed, roughly 10% were seen once. This clonotype was detected many times. Time point meaning: longitudinal time-point 2. The rearrangement joins TRBV12-3 or TRBV12-4 to TRBJ2-5, with TRBD1 matching over 10 bases. The source of this sequence is a man in his thirties or forties in good health. The sequenced material came from PBMCs. The CDR3 nucleotides read TGTGCCAGCAGTTTGGGGGGGACAGGGGACGACCAAGAGACCCAGTACTTC. It is translated as CASSLGGTGDDQETQYF.